The next 3 T cell receptor beta chains were all read from a single sample in a study of T cells in Graves' hyperthyroidism and ophthalmopathy. Researchers amplified the TCR beta CDR3 regions from RNA transcripts. Initially, a first-round RT-PCR of the TCR CDR3 employed the HTBI primer set. One entry per CDR3 protein, called by TCRdb with MiXCR from the multiplex PCR reads. The sample records approximately 510,000 distinct CDR3 sequences, 20% to 25% being singletons. The specimen was blood. These receptors came from a man in his late teens or twenties with Graves' hyperthyroidism.

This chain uses TRBV3-1 with TRBJ1-2; D uncertain. V was clipped by 0 bases and J by 7 bases, with 21 bases between them. Germline V gene data show CDR1 as LGHDT and CDR2 as YNNKEL (reference sequence). This CDR3 region has 17 residues. The CDR3 spells CASSQDRSPLSGSGYTF. CDR3 DNA: TGTGCCAGCAGCCAAGATCGGTCACCCTTGAGCGGTTCTGGCTACACCTTC.

The chain is built from TRBV20-1 and TRBJ1-1; weak D call: TRBD1 (6 bases). This CDR3 contains 15 residues. V lost 3 bases and J 0 bases, leaving 14 bases between the germline ends. The germline gives CDR1 DFQATT, CDR2 SNEGSKA (reference sequence). CDR3 residues: CSASRGAGMNTEAFF. CDR3 in DNA: TGCAGTGCTAGTCGGGGGGCTGGGATGAACACTGAAGCTTTCTTT.

This clonotype was counted at least ten times. The rearrangement uses TRBV12-3 or TRBV12-4 and TRBJ1-1, with TRBD1 matching over 8 bases. Trimming removed 7 bases from V and 2 bases from J; junction bases left unmatched: 9. The CDR3 has 15 residues. CDR3 nucleotides: TGTGCCAGCAAGACGGGGACAGGCGCCAACACTGAAGCTTTCTTT. This gives the protein CASKTGTGANTEAFF.